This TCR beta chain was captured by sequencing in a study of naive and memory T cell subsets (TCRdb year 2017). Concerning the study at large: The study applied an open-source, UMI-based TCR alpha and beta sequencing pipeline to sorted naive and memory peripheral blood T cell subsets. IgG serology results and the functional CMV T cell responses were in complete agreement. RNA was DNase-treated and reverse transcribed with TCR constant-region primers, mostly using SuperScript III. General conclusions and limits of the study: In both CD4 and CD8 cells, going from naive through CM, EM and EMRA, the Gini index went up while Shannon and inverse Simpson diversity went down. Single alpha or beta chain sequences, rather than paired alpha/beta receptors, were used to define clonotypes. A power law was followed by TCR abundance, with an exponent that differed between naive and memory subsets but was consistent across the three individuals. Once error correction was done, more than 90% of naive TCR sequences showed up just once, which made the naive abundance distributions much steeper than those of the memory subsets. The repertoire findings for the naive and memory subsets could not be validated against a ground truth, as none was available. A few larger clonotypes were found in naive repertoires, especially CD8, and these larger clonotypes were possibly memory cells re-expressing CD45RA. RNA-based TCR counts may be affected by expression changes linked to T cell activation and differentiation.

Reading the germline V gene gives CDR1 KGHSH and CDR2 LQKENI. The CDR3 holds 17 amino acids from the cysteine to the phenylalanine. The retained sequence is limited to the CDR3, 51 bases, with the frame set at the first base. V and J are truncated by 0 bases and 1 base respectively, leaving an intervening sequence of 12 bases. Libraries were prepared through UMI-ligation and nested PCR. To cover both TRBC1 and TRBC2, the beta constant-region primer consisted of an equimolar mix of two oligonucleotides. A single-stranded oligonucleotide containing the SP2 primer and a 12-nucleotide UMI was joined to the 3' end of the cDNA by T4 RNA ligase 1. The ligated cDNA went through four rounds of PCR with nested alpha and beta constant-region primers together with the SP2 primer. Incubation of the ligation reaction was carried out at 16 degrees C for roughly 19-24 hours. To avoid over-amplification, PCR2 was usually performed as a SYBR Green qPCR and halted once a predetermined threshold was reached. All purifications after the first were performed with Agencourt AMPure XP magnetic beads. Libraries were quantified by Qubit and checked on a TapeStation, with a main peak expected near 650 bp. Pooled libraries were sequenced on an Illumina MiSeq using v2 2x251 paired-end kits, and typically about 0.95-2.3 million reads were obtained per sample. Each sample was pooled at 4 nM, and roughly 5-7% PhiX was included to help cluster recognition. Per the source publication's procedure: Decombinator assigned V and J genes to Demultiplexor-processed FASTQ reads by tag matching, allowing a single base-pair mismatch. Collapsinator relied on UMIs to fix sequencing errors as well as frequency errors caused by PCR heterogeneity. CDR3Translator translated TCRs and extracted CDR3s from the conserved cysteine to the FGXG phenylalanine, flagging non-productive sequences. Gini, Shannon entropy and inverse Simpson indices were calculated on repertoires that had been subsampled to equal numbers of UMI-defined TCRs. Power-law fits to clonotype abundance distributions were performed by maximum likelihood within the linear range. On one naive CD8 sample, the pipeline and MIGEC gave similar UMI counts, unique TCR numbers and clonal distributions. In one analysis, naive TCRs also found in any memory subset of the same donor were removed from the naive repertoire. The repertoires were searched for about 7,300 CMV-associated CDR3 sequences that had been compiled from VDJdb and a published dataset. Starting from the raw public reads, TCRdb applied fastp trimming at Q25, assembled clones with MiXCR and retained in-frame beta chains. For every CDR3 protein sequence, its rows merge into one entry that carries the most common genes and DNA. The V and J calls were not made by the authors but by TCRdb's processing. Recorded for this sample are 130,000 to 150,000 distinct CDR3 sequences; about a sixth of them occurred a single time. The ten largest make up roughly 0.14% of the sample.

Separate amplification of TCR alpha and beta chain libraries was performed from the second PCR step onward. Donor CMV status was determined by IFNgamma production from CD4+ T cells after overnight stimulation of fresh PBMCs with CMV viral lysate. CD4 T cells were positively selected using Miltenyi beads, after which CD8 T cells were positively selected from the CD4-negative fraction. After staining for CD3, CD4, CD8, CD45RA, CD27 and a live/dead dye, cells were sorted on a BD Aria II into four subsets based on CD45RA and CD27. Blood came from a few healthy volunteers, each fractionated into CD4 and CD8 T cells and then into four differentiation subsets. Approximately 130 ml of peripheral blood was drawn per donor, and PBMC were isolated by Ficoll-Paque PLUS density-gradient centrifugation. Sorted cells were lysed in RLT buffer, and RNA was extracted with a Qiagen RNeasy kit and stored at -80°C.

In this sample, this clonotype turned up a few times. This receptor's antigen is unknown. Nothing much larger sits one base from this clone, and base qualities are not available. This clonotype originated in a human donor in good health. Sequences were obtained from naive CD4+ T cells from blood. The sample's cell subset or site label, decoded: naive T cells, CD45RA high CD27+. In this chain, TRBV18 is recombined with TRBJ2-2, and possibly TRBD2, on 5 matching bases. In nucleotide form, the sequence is TGTGCCAGCTCACCACCGAGAGGGAACTTGAACACCGGGGAGCTGTTTTTT. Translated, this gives CASSPPRGNLNTGELFF.